A selection of T cell receptor beta chains follows, all from one sample in a study of blood T cells in healthy people across ages. One entry per CDR3 protein results from TCRdb running MiXCR on the 5' RACE reads. The profile shows over a million distinct CDR3 sequences, around 55% of them singletons. The sample taken for sequencing was blood. The receptors derive from a man between 18 and 35 years old in good health. The conserved cysteine and the conserved F or W are not part of the CDR3 here. The order of the fields is CDR3 length, J gene, V gene, CDR3 protein.

11,TRBJ2-4,TRBV20-1,SARQIASPKQY
13,NA,TRBV10-2,ASSESRQFEDEQY
9,TRBJ1-2,TRBV25-1,ASSDWYGYT
12,TRBJ2-6,TRBV4-3,ASSQDLRANVLT
13,TRBJ2-7,TRBV5-5,ASSPDLDRTYEQY
12,TRBJ2-7,TRBV6-6,ASSYSLETYEQY
11,TRBJ2-2,TRBV7-9,ANGVGLTGELF
15,TRBJ2-1,TRBV6-1,ASSEGLVRLPYNEQF
11,TRBJ2-7,TRBV20-1,SALGAGDYEQY
15,TRBJ2-7,TRBV28,ASSFYGVGQGSYEQY
11,TRBJ2-3,TRBV10-3,ATGGRSGDTQY
14,NA,TRBV6-2/TRBV6-3,ASSYGLAGDLETQY
12,TRBJ2-6,TRBV29-1,GVRIPDGANVLT
15,TRBJ2-3,TRBV7-6,ASSLGLAGVLTDTQY
12,TRBJ2-5,TRBV29-1,SVQGGLRKETQY
13,TRBJ2-7,TRBV4-2,ASSQEASTPYEQY
12,TRBJ2-1,TRBV18,ASSPRDTLNEQF
13,TRBJ2-3,TRBV12-5,ASGLVIKSADTQY
7,TRBJ1-1,TRBV4-1,ATGAVTF
10,TRBJ1-4,TRBV7-9,ASEATNEKLF
14,TRBJ2-3,TRBV20-1,SASTSGGASTDTQY
11,TRBJ2-1,TRBV2,ASSILQGYEQF
15,TRBJ2-1,TRBV11-2,ASSYLRDRGFNNEQF
15,TRBJ2-7,TRBV4-2,ASSPSSPTSNRHEQY
11,TRBJ1-1,TRBV6-1,ASSERGSTEAF
14,TRBJ2-5,TRBV20-1,SALNPGTGPQETQY
14,TRBJ1-5,TRBV7-2,ASSLALGVGNQPQH
13,TRBJ1-6,TRBV7-9,ASSLDASRDSPLH
14,TRBJ1-4,TRBV20-1,SARSRTGGFGEKLF
13,TRBJ2-1,TRBV4-1,ASSHGGTSGSEQF
10,TRBJ2-7,TRBV6-2/TRBV6-3,ASSHVPSEQY
11,TRBJ2-3,TRBV21-1,ASPREGTDTQY
11,TRBJ1-1,TRBV29-1,SVGGDINTEAF
14,TRBJ1-1,TRBV10-3,ASLEDAMAKNTEAF
14,TRBJ1-1,TRBV11-2,ASSLDLASLNTEAF
15,TRBJ2-2,TRBV28,ASSSGLAGEGTGELF
11,TRBJ2-7,TRBV12-3/TRBV12-4,ASSFTDIHEQY
15,TRBJ1-1,TRBV5-8,ASSFGQDYFMNTEAF
16,TRBJ2-1,TRBV10-3,AISVGDSEPTSYNEQF
11,TRBJ2-7,TRBV10-3,AITMDDSYEQY
14,TRBJ1-6,TRBV5-4,ASSLGDRGRSSPLH
14,TRBJ1-6,TRBV3-1,ASSQDGGQGHSPLH
13,TRBJ2-6,TRBV4-2,ASSQEEVRGDILT
12,TRBJ2-7,TRBV29-1,SVLGEQGLNEQY
12,NA,TRBV5-1,ASSLYGGLDEQY